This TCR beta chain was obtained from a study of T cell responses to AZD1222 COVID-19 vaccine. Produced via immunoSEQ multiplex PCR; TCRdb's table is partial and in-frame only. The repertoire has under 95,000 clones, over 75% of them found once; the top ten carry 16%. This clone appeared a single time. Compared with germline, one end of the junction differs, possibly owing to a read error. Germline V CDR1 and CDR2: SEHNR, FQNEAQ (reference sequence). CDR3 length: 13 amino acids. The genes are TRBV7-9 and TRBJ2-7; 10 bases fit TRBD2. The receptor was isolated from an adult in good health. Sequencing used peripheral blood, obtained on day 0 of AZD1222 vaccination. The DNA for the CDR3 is TGTGCCAGCAGCCTAGCGGGAGCCCACGAGCAGTACTTC. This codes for CASSLAGAHEQYF.